The 32 T cell receptor beta chains given below trace back to one sample, sequenced in a study of blood T cell repertoires in COVID-19. The repertoire was sequenced with immunoSEQ multiplex PCR; TCRdb's copy has only in-frame clones and lacks some. This sample has a few hundred thousand clones; 90% occur once, and the top ten carry more than 12%. Sequences were obtained from PBMCs or T cells enriched from blood (not recorded which). The receptor source for this set is a man aged 25-40 years who had been exposed to COVID-19.

The J gene is TRBJ1-2, the V gene TRBV18; TRBD1 aligns across 10 bases. Germline trimming cut 5 bases from V and 5 bases from J; bases unmatched to any gene: 11. The CDR3 has 16 residues. Germline loops: CDR1 KGHSH, CDR2 LQKENI. The CDR3 DNA reads TGTGCCAGCTCATCCCGGGACAGGGGAGGGAGATATGGCTACACCTTC. Protein: CASSSRDRGGRYGYTF.

As DNA, the CDR3 is TGTGCCAGCAGGGACAGGGGCCAGAGGACTGAAGCTTTCTTT. It codes for CASRDRGQRTEAFF. The chain carries TRBV2 and TRBJ1-1; TRBD1 matches at 9 bases. Germline CDR1 and CDR2: SNHLY and FYNNEI. With V trimmed by 6 bases and J by 5 bases, 7 bases remained unmatched. The CDR3 extends over 14 amino acids.

V and J are TRBV7-9 and TRBJ2-5; 14 positions agree with TRBD2. Germline CDR1 SEHNR, CDR2 FQNEAQ (reference sequence). The V gene end was trimmed by 4 bases and the J gene end by 5 bases; junction bases not matched to a gene: 3. This CDR3 is 15 amino acids long. The CDR3 DNA reads as TGTGCCAGCAGCTCGACTAGCGGGGGGGCCGAGACCCAGTACTTC. Protein product: CASSSTSGGAETQYF.

V usage is TRBV9 and J usage is TRBJ2-3; TRBD2 aligns across 9 bases. Trimming took 0 bases from V and 2 from J; bases not matched to a gene: 7. The germline V gene has CDR1 SGDLS and CDR2 YYNGEE. The CDR3 consists of 17 residues. CDR3 residues: CASSVGVAGEYTDTQYF. In nucleotides, the CDR3 is TGTGCCAGCAGCGTAGGAGTAGCGGGGGAGTACACAGATACGCAGTATTTT.

The J gene is TRBJ2-2, the V gene TRBV5-4, with 9 bases that match TRBD2. The V gene's germline CDR1 is SGHNT and CDR2 YYREEE (reference sequence). This CDR3 is 19 amino acids long. The V gene end was trimmed by 3 bases and the J gene end by 1 base; junction bases not matched to a gene: 13. In DNA form, the CDR3 reads TGTGCCAGCAGCTCCGGGGGCGGGGGGGCCCTAAAGAACACCGGGGAGCTGTTTTTT. Its protein product is CASSSGGGGALKNTGELFF.

CDR3: CASSVGAGRDTQYF. Written as DNA, the CDR3 is TGTGCCAGTAGTGTGGGGGCCGGGCGAGATACGCAGTATTTT. The gene calls are TRBV19 and TRBJ2-3; a possible D gene is TRBD1 (6 bases). There are 14 residues in the CDR3. Germline V CDR1 and CDR2: LNHDA, SQIVND (reference sequence). Trimming pared 5 bases from V and 5 bases from J, leaving 14 bases between.

V gene TRBV7-7 combines with J gene TRBJ2-5, with TRBD2 matching 13 bases. Trimming cost V 5 bases and J 5 bases; bases outside gene matches: 5. This CDR3 region has 15 residues. Germline V gene data show CDR1 as SSHAT and CDR2 as FNYEAQ (reference sequence). The CDR3 reads CASSQLAGGPETQYF. In nucleotides, the CDR3 is TGTGCCAGCAGCCAACTAGCGGGGGGGCCGGAGACCCAGTACTTC.

The chain couples TRBV29-1 to TRBJ2-7; 7 nucleotides agree with TRBD1. The CDR3 covers 13 residues. Trimming took 4 bases from V and 4 from J; bases not matched to a gene: 7. Germline lookup yields CDR1 SQVTM and CDR2 ANQGSEA. The CDR3 protein is CSVARDSLYEQYF. The CDR3 nucleotides are TGCAGCGTTGCCCGGGACAGTCTATACGAGCAGTACTTC.

CDR3 amino acids: CASSLVGFEVDEQFF. The DNA for the CDR3 is TGTGCCAGCAGCTTAGTAGGATTTGAGGTCGATGAGCAGTTCTTC. This rearrangement joins TRBV11-2 to TRBJ2-1; D is undetermined. CDR3 length equals 15 residues. Trimming removed 1 base at V and 8 bases at J, with 15 bases between. CDR1 and CDR2 (germline): SGHAT, FQNNGV.

This clone was picked up a small number of times. The rearrangement joins TRBV4-3 to TRBJ1-3, with no clear D. The length of the CDR3 is 18 residues. The V gene's germline CDR1 is LGHNA and CDR2 YSLEER. The germline V and J ends were trimmed by 0 bases and 9 bases, with 24 bases remaining between them. As DNA, the CDR3 is TGCGCCAGCAGCCAAGATTTGATTCACAGTTATGCCGTCGGCACCATATATTTT. This translates into CASSQDLIHSYAVGTIYF.

V usage is TRBV27 and J usage is TRBJ2-4, with TRBD1 identical over 7 bases. Germline CDR1 MNHEY, CDR2 SMNVEV (reference sequence). After removal of 8 bases from V and 2 bases from J, the junction contained 12 bases not matched to a gene. The CDR3 length is 16 residues. The CDR3 DNA follows: TGTGCCAGCCACGAAACAGGGGCTTTCACCAAAAACATTCAGTACTTC. Protein: CASHETGAFTKNIQYF.

This clone was found a few times. This chain joins TRBV11-3 and TRBJ2-2, with 13 bases that match TRBD2. The germline CDR1 and CDR2 sequences are SGHNT and YENEEA. V shed 3 bases and J 0 bases; nucleotides not matched to a gene: 4. The CDR3 is 18 amino acids. In DNA form, the CDR3 reads TGTGCCAGCAGCTTGGGACTAGCGGGGCCTTCGAACACCGGGGAGCTGTTTTTT. Residues: CASSLGLAGPSNTGELFF.

The chain recombines TRBV9 with TRBJ1-5; D uncertain. The germline V gene has CDR1 SGDLS and CDR2 YYNGEE. V lost 0 bases, J lost 0 bases, and 7 bases lay in between. The CDR3 is made up of 15 amino acids. The CDR3 sequence is CASSVEAGSNQPQHF. For the CDR3, the DNA is TGTGCCAGCAGCGTAGAGGCAGGTAGCAATCAGCCCCAGCATTTT.

V is TRBV3-1 (or the pseudogene TRBV3-2) and J is TRBJ2-5; maybe TRBD2 (5 bases). V dropped 1 base and J dropped 7 bases, with 16 bases sitting between them. This CDR3 region has 15 residues. The germline V gene has CDR1 LGHDT and CDR2 YNNKEL (reference sequence). The CDR3 nucleotides read TGTGCCAGCAGCCAAGGAGCTACTTACGCGGGGACCCAGTACTTC. Translating gives CASSQGATYAGTQYF.

J is TRBJ2-5 and V is TRBV6-1; a weak D match, TRBD2 (5 bases). In germline, CDR1 is MNHNS, CDR2 SASEGT. Trimming left V 2 bases short and J 2 bases short, with 12 bases between. The CDR3 covers 15 residues. The CDR3 protein is CASSELGELQETQYF. CDR3 sequence (DNA): TGTGCCAGCAGTGAATTGGGAGAACTACAAGAGACCCAGTACTTC.

Note on this clone: The same CDR3 arises from other DNA sequences in this sample as well. The rearrangement joins TRBV7-2 to TRBJ2-7; the D gene is possibly TRBD2 (6 bases). Germline CDR1 is SGHTA and CDR2 is FQGNSA. Trimming left V 1 base short and J 5 bases short, with 18 bases between. The CDR3 loop spans 16 amino acids. The CDR3 DNA is TGTGCCAGCAGCTTAGAAAGGGGTGCTAGCGTCCACGAGCAGTACTTC. Translation gives CASSLERGASVHEQYF.

The chain combines TRBV9 with TRBJ1-2, with D unclear. This CDR3 contains 12 residues. Trimming removed 6 bases from V and 6 bases from J, with 12 bases in between. From germline, CDR1 is SGDLS and CDR2 YYNGEE. The CDR3 nucleotides are TGTGCCAGCACCCCTGGCGGAAATGGCTACACCTTC. Translating gives CASTPGGNGYTF.

The chain links TRBV5-1 to TRBJ2-3; TRBD1 agrees at 7 bases. The CDR3 runs to 16 residues. Trimming at V came to 5 bases and at J to 2 bases, leaving 11 bases not matched to a gene. Germline V gene sequence: CDR1 SGHRS, CDR2 YFSETQ. For the CDR3, the DNA is TGCGCCAGCAGTAGAACGGACAGGCTACTCACAGATACGCAGTATTTT. Its translation is CASSRTDRLLTDTQYF.

This clone was seen more than once but under ten times. V and J are TRBV12-3 or TRBV12-4 and TRBJ2-7, with a weak D call TRBD2 (5 bases). The CDR3 runs to 13 residues. Trimming removed 4 bases at V and 2 bases at J, with 9 bases between. The DNA for the CDR3 is TGTGCCAGCAGTTCGGGGAGTACCTACGAGCAGTACTTC. This sequence encodes CASSSGSTYEQYF.

The genes are TRBV3-1 (or the pseudogene TRBV3-2) and TRBJ1-2; TRBD1 agrees at 7 bases. The CDR3 spans 14 residues. From germline, CDR1 is LGHDT and CDR2 YNNKEL (reference sequence). V lost 3 bases to trimming and J lost 4 bases; unmatched junction nucleotides: 5. In DNA form, the CDR3 reads TGTGCCAGCAGCCAGATAGACAGGGCCTATGGCTACACCTTC. It is translated as CASSQIDRAYGYTF.

The chain links TRBV6-1 to TRBJ2-7, with 7 bases matching TRBD1. With V trimmed by 3 bases and J by 5 bases, 7 bases remained unmatched. This CDR3 has 14 residues. Germline-derived CDR1 and CDR2 are MNHNS and SASEGT. The CDR3 sequence: CASSDLTGWNEQYF. The CDR3 region has the DNA TGTGCCAGCAGTGACCTGACAGGGTGGAACGAGCAGTACTTC.

This chain links TRBV6-1 with TRBJ2-1; 8 bases match TRBD2. The CDR3 is 16 residues long. In germline, CDR1 is MNHNS, CDR2 SASEGT. V lost 3 bases, J lost 8 bases, and 12 bases stayed unmatched. The CDR3: CASSDVRGGPKDEQFF. The CDR3 coding sequence is TGTGCCAGCAGTGATGTTCGGGGGGGCCCAAAAGATGAGCAGTTCTTC.

The rearrangement joins TRBV19 to TRBJ1-5; D is unresolved. Looked up from germline, CDR1 is LNHDA and CDR2 is SQIVND (reference sequence). The germline V and J ends were trimmed by 10 bases and 4 bases, with 8 bases remaining between them. This CDR3 is 11 amino acids long. This CDR3 reads CATGRNQPQHF. CDR3 DNA: TGTGCCACGGGTAGAAATCAGCCCCAGCATTTT.

The V and J genes are TRBV4-1 and TRBJ1-5; a possible D gene is TRBD1 (5 bases). Germline loops: CDR1 MGHRA, CDR2 YSYEKL. Trimming removed 5 bases at V and 7 bases at J, with 15 bases between. This CDR3 has 14 residues. The CDR3 coding sequence is TGCGCCAGCAGCAATCCCCCGGGGGGGCAGCCCCAGCATTTT. Its protein is CASSNPPGGQPQHF.

The chain combines TRBV7-9 with TRBJ2-1, with 8 bases that match TRBD2. The CDR3 extends over 16 amino acids. CDR1 is SEHNR and CDR2 is FQNEAQ in the germline V gene (reference sequence). Unmatched junction bases numbered 7, after V lost 2 bases and J lost 4 bases. The CDR3 coding sequence is TGTGCCAGCAGCTTAATTGTGGCGGGGGGTTACAATGAGCAGTTCTTC. Encoded protein: CASSLIVAGGYNEQFF.

The V call is TRBV5-4, the J call TRBJ2-3; D possibly corresponds to TRBD1 (6 bases). There are 17 residues in the CDR3. V dropped 6 bases and J dropped 0 bases, with 20 bases sitting between them. The V gene's germline CDR1 is SGHNT and CDR2 YYREEE (reference sequence). The CDR3 protein is CASIPETGFSSTDTQYF. DNA for the CDR3: TGTGCCAGCATCCCAGAGACAGGTTTTTCTAGCACAGATACGCAGTATTTT.

This clone occurred a few times. This chain connects TRBV10-3 to TRBJ2-7, with 8 bases that match TRBD1. The CDR3 has 17 residues. Trimming took 3 bases from V and 0 from J; bases not matched to a gene: 10. The germline V gene has CDR1 ENHRY and CDR2 SYGVKD. In nucleotides, the CDR3 is TGTGCCATCAGTGACAGGGGGCTCCCAATCCCCTCCTACGAGCAGTACTTC. This encodes CAISDRGLPIPSYEQYF.

The chain carries TRBV4-3 and TRBJ1-4, with D tentatively TRBD1 (6 bases). V lost 0 bases to trimming and J lost 3 bases, with 8 bases between them. Germline lookup yields CDR1 LGHNA and CDR2 YSLEER. The CDR3 contains 15 residues. CDR3 sequence reads: CASSQEGTPNEKLFF. For the CDR3, the DNA is TGCGCCAGCAGCCAAGAGGGGACACCTAATGAAAAACTGTTTTTT.

As DNA, the CDR3 is TGTGCCAGCACCTCAGCAGGGGCAGGGTCACCCCTCCACTTT. Its protein is CASTSAGAGSPLHF. The V gene is TRBV7-2, the J gene TRBJ1-6, with TRBD1 as a possible D gene (6 bases). In germline, CDR1 is SGHTA, CDR2 FQGNSA. V lost 7 bases, J lost 10 bases, and 17 bases lay in between. CDR3 length equals 14 residues.

This clone was detected once. This chain joins TRBV2 and TRBJ2-7, with TRBD2 matching 9 bases. Trimming took 7 bases from V and 2 from J; bases not matched to a gene: 12. In germline, CDR1 is SNHLY, CDR2 FYNNEI. The CDR3 covers 16 residues. The CDR3 loop reads CASTVSSSGKTYEQYF. The CDR3 nucleotides read TGTGCCAGCACAGTGAGCTCTAGCGGGAAGACCTACGAGCAGTACTTC.

V and J are TRBV14 and TRBJ2-4, with D hard to call. Germline assignment: CDR1 SGHDN and CDR2 FVKESK. This CDR3 region has 14 residues. Between the trimmed V and J ends, which lost 1 base and 7 bases, there was a span of 11 bases. DNA of the CDR3: TGTGCCAGCAGCCAAGTGGCTAGTTGGAACATTCAGTACTTC. This sequence encodes CASSQVASWNIQYF.

This chain links TRBV5-6 with TRBJ2-7, with D perhaps matching TRBD2 (6 bases). Between the trimmed V and J ends, which lost 2 bases and 4 bases, there was a span of 13 bases. The germline V gene encodes CDR1 SGHDT and CDR2 YYEEEE. This CDR3 is built from 14 residues. The CDR3 coding sequence is TGTGCCAGCAGCTTCGCGCCGGGAGAATACGAGCAGTACTTC. This sequence encodes CASSFAPGEYEQYF.